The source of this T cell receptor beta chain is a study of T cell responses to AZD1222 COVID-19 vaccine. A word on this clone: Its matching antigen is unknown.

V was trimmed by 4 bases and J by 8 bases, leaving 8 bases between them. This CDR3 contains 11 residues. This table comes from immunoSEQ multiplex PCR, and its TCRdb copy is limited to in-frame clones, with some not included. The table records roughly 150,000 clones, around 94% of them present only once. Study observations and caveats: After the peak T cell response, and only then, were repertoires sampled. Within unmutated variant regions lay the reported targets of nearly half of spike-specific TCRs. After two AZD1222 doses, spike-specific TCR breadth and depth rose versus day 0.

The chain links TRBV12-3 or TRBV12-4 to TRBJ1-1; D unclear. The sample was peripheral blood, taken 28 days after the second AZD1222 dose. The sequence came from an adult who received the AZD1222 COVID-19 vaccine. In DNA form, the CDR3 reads TGTGCCAGCAGTTACCGGGCGGAAGCTTTCTTT. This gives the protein CASSYRAEAFF.